Below are 32 T cell receptor beta chains sequenced from a single sample in a study of identical twins. One entry per CDR3 protein, called by TCRdb with MiXCR from the 5' RACE reads. Here the sample spans around 680,000 distinct CDR3 sequences, 8% to 9% being singletons. The sample was also reused in another study, on yellow fever vaccine responses in identical twins.

Sequencing used PBMCs. These receptors originate from a woman between 18 and 30 years old in good health.

This clonotype has at least ten counts. J is TRBJ1-5 and V is TRBV28, with a tentative D call TRBD1 (6 bases). The length of the CDR3 is 17 residues. Germline assignment: CDR1 MDHEN and CDR2 SYDVKM. The V end was cut by 6 bases, the J end by 8 bases, with 26 bases between. The CDR3: CASSLTPTGLGYKPQHF. DNA for the CDR3: TGTGCCAGCAGCCTAACCCCCACAGGGCTAGGTTACAAGCCCCAGCATTTT.

CDR3 sequence (DNA): TGTGCCAGTAGTACGGTGTTTCGCTCCTACAATGAGCAGTTCTTC. Amino acids: CASSTVFRSYNEQFF. The chain couples TRBV19 to TRBJ2-1, with D unresolved. Trimming pared 4 bases from V and 0 bases from J, leaving 10 bases between. The germline V gene has CDR1 LNHDA and CDR2 SQIVND (reference sequence). The CDR3 totals 15 residues. Using reference TRBV19 and TRBJ2-1 for the parts outside the CDR3, the full variable domain is DGGITQSPKYLFRKEGQNVTLSCEQNLNHDAMYWYRQDPGQGLRLIYYSQIVNDFQKGDIAEGYSVSREKKESFPLTVTSAQKNPTAFYLCASSTVFRSYNEQFFGPGTRLTVL.

The sample holds many counts of this clonotype. This chain links TRBV11-2 with TRBJ2-5; 9 bases align to TRBD2. Unmatched junction bases numbered 6, after V lost 0 bases and J lost 4 bases. The CDR3 extends over 16 amino acids. From germline, CDR1 is SGHAT and CDR2 FQNNGV. The DNA for the CDR3 is TGTGCCAGCAGCTTAGAAGGAGGAGCGGGGGGAGAGACCCAGTACTTC. Protein product: CASSLEGGAGGETQYF.

As regards this clonotype: One end of the junction varies from germline; a read error may be responsible. The V call is TRBV4-1, the J call TRBJ2-1, with 14 nucleotides matching TRBD2. The germline gives CDR1 MGHRA, CDR2 YSYEKL. The length of the CDR3 is 17 residues. The CDR3 bases are TGTGCCAGCAGCCCCAGGCTGACTAGCGGGAGGGCCCATGAGCAGTTCTTC. Amino acids: CASSPRLTSGRAHEQFF.

This clonotype was seen only a few times. The V and J genes are TRBV5-1 and TRBJ2-5, with TRBD2 matching 7 bases. CDR1 SGHRS and CDR2 YFSETQ come from the germline V gene. The CDR3 sequence is 14 residues long. The junction had 6 bases not matched to a gene; V was cut back by 2 bases and J by 5 bases. This CDR3 reads CASSFLGGSETQYF. Written as DNA, the CDR3 is TGCGCCAGCAGCTTTCTCGGGGGGTCCGAGACCCAGTACTTC.

The chain is built from TRBV27 and TRBJ2-1; no clear D. Trimming took 0 bases from V and 4 from J, leaving 10 bases between them. Germline V gives CDR1 MNHEY, CDR2 SMNVEV (reference sequence). The CDR3 length is 15 residues. The DNA for the CDR3 is TGTGCCAGCAGTTTATCGGACCAGAAATACAATGAGCAGTTCTTC. Protein sequence: CASSLSDQKYNEQFF.

This clonotype was detected only a few times. This chain joins TRBV6-1 and TRBJ1-2; D perhaps matches TRBD1 (5 bases). CDR1 is MNHNS and CDR2 is SASEGT in the germline V gene. This CDR3 is built from 15 residues. Between the trimmed V and J ends, which lost 0 bases and 4 bases, there was a span of 12 bases. The CDR3 DNA is TGTGCCAGCAGTGAAGCGCTTCATGGGGGCTATGGCTACACCTTC. Its protein product is CASSEALHGGYGYTF.

The chain has TRBV10-3 and TRBJ2-7; no reliable D call. The CDR3 consists of 10 residues. V dropped 9 bases and J dropped 4 bases, with 7 bases sitting between them. Germline V gives CDR1 ENHRY, CDR2 SYGVKD. The DNA for the CDR3 is TGTGCCATGGGTGCGTACGAGCAGTACTTC. Protein sequence: CAMGAYEQYF.

This clonotype was counted many times. This chain connects TRBV20-1 to TRBJ2-5, with TRBD2 identical over 8 bases. The CDR3 spans 13 residues. V lost 5 bases, J lost 5 bases, and 7 bases stayed unmatched. Germline lookup yields CDR1 DFQATT and CDR2 SNEGSKA (reference sequence). The CDR3 reads CSALAGGGETQYF. The CDR3 DNA follows: TGCAGTGCTCTAGCGGGCGGAGGGGAGACCCAGTACTTC.

This clonotype was picked up a small number of times. This chain joins TRBV24-1 and TRBJ2-3; a possible D gene is TRBD2 (6 bases). The CDR3 runs 15 residues. CDR1 is KGHDR and CDR2 is SFDVKD in the germline V gene. Trimming shortened V by 2 bases and J by 3 bases, and 11 bases separated the two germline ends. CDR3 nucleotides: TGTGCCACCAGTGATTCGGGACTCTGGACAGATACGCAGTATTTT. Translating gives CATSDSGLWTDTQYF.

The V call is TRBV29-1, the J call TRBJ2-7; maybe TRBD1 (6 bases). This CDR3 contains 12 residues. V shed 6 bases and J shed 2 bases, with 11 bases lying between them. Germline V gene data show CDR1 as SQVTM and CDR2 as ANQGSEA. The CDR3 nucleotides read TGCAGCGTAGTGACAGGTCCCTACGAGCAGTACTTC. Translation gives CSVVTGPYEQYF.

J is TRBJ2-3 and V is TRBV2; D gene unclear. Trimming took 6 bases from V and 2 from J, leaving 9 bases between them. This CDR3 has 13 residues. Per the germline V gene, CDR1 is SNHLY and CDR2 is FYNNEI. In DNA form, the CDR3 reads TGTGCCAGCAGAGCCACCACCACAGATACGCAGTATTTT. Translation gives CASRATTTDTQYF.

In this sample, this clonotype turned up a few times. This chain's CDR3 is CASSQEMGRVSYEQYF. For the CDR3, the DNA is TGTGCCAGCAGCCAAGAGATGGGGCGAGTTTCCTACGAGCAGTACTTC. The chain is built from TRBV4-2 and TRBJ2-7; maybe TRBD1 (5 bases). The CDR3 runs to 16 residues. Germline CDR1 and CDR2: LGHNA and YNFKEQ. Trimming left V 0 bases short and J 1 base short, with 13 bases between.

In this sample, this clonotype turned up many times. The CDR3 DNA sequence: TGTGCCAGCGGCTCGGAGTACGAGCAGTACTTC. As protein: CASGSEYEQYF. V is TRBV3-1 and J is TRBJ2-7; D uncertain. Germline loops: CDR1 LGHDT, CDR2 YNNKEL (reference sequence). The germline V and J ends were trimmed by 8 bases and 4 bases, with 9 bases remaining between them. This CDR3 spans 11 amino acids.

This chain links TRBV28 with TRBJ1-2; the match to TRBD1 covers 9 bases. In germline, CDR1 is MDHEN, CDR2 SYDVKM. CDR3 length: 15 residues. Trimming took 6 bases from V and 8 from J; bases not matched to a gene: 13. Here the CDR3 DNA reads TGTGCCAGCAGCCCCCCCACAGGGGGCGCGAAAGGCTACACCTTC. This gives the protein CASSPPTGGAKGYTF.

This clonotype was counted at least ten times. The rearrangement joins TRBV5-1 to TRBJ2-2, with unresolved D. The germline CDR1 and CDR2 sequences are SGHRS and YFSETQ. The CDR3 sequence is 14 residues long. Deletions cut 1 base from V and 6 bases from J, with 10 bases between. The CDR3 DNA reads TGCGCCAGCAGCTTGTTCGGATATCCCGGGGAGCTGTTTTTT. Translated: CASSLFGYPGELFF. The full variable domain, its missing parts supplied by reference TRBV5-1 and TRBJ2-2, is KAGVTQTPRYLIKTRGQQVTLSCSPISGHRSVSWYQQTPGQGLQFLFEYFSETQRNKGNFPGRFSGRQFSNSRSEMNVSTLELGDSALYLCASSLFGYPGELFFGEGSRLTVL.

At least ten counts were recorded for this clonotype. The chain carries TRBV14 and TRBJ2-1; 7 bases are shared with TRBD1. The CDR3 has 15 amino acids. The germline CDR1 and CDR2 sequences are SGHDN and FVKESK. Losses at the gene ends were 3 bases for V and 4 bases for J; bases not matched to a gene: 6. CDR3 sequence reads: CASSQGQLSYNEQFF. The CDR3, as DNA: TGTGCCAGCAGCCAGGGACAGCTCTCTTACAATGAGCAGTTCTTC. Full variable domain (outside the CDR3, taken from reference TRBV14 and TRBJ2-1): EAGVTQFPSHSVIEKGQTVTLRCDPISGHDNLYWYRRVMGKEIKFLLHFVKESKQDESGMPNNRFLAERTGGTYSTLKVQPAELEDSGVYFCASSQGQLSYNEQFFGPGTRLTVL.

The chain combines TRBV7-9 with TRBJ2-2; D gene unclear. Germline V lookup: CDR1 SEHNR, CDR2 FQNEAQ (reference sequence). The CDR3 covers 15 residues. Trimming removed 1 base from V and 0 bases from J, with 6 bases in between. Here the CDR3 reads CASSLDISNTGELFF. The CDR3 DNA is TGTGCCAGCAGCTTAGATATATCGAACACCGGGGAGCTGTTTTTT. Filled out from reference TRBV7-9 and TRBJ2-2, the complete variable domain reads DTGVSQNPRHKITKRGQNVTFRCDPISEHNRLYWYRQTLGQGPEFLTYFQNEAQLEKSRLLSDRFSAERPKGSFSTLEIQRTEQGDSAMYLCASSLDISNTGELFFGEGSRLTVL.

This clonotype was seen a handful of times. The V call is TRBV18, the J call TRBJ2-1; unclear D gene. V lost 2 bases and J 7 bases, leaving 12 bases between the germline ends. This CDR3 contains 14 residues. The V gene's germline CDR1 is KGHSH and CDR2 LQKENI. The CDR3 protein is CASSPLSRLNEQFF. The CDR3 DNA sequence: TGTGCCAGCTCACCATTAAGTCGGCTGAATGAGCAGTTCTTC.

The V call is TRBV20-1, the J call TRBJ1-1; TRBD1 matches 8 bases. Per germline, CDR1 DFQATT and CDR2 SNEGSKA (reference sequence). CDR3 length equals 13 residues. CDR3 in amino acids: CRSLTGVNTEAFF. The CDR3 DNA sequence: TGCAGATCTTTGACAGGGGTGAACACTGAAGCTTTCTTT.

The V call is TRBV6-5, the J call TRBJ2-1; 9 nucleotides line up with TRBD2. CDR1 is MNHEY and CDR2 is SVGAGI in the germline V gene. The ends lost 6 bases at V and 9 bases at J; junction bases unmatched: 15. There are 16 residues in the CDR3. Written as DNA, the CDR3 is TGTGCCAGCAGGTACACGACGGCGGGAGGGCCAATTGAGCAGTTCTTC. This codes for CASRYTTAGGPIEQFF.

This clonotype has at least ten counts. The rearrangement joins TRBV29-1 to TRBJ2-7; D is uncertain. Trimming left V 0 bases short and J 9 bases short, with 18 bases between. Germline V gene lookup returns CDR1 SQVTM and CDR2 ANQGSEA. This CDR3 has 14 residues. The CDR3: CSVEDRDNLRVQYF. CDR3 in DNA: TGCAGCGTTGAAGATCGAGACAACCTCCGAGTGCAGTACTTC.

This clonotype was observed many times. The chain is built from TRBV12-3 or TRBV12-4 and TRBJ2-5, with D unclear. The CDR3 spans 14 residues. V was trimmed by 3 bases and J by 5 bases, leaving 13 bases between them. This chain's CDR3 is CASSFGLPPETQYF. CDR3 DNA: TGTGCCAGCAGTTTCGGTCTACCCCCGGAGACCCAGTACTTC.

V usage is TRBV4-1 and J usage is TRBJ2-7; D gene ambiguous. Deletions cut 4 bases from V and 1 base from J, with 8 bases between. The CDR3 loop spans 13 amino acids. CDR1 MGHRA and CDR2 YSYEKL come from the germline V gene. In DNA, the CDR3 is TGCGCCAGCAGCCCCAGCAGATCCTACGAGCAGTACTTC. This sequence encodes CASSPSRSYEQYF.

This clonotype turned up a few times. One end of the junction varies from germline; a read error may be responsible. This sequence joins TRBV10-3 and TRBJ1-4; D call uncertain. CDR3 size: 12 residues. From germline, CDR1 is ENHRY and CDR2 SYGVKD. The CDR3 nucleotides are TGTGCCATCAGTGAGGCCGCAGAAATACAAAGTTTT. It encodes CAISEAAEIQSF.

This clonotype came up a few times. J is TRBJ1-1 and V is TRBV29-1; D not certain. Germline CDR1 SQVTM, CDR2 ANQGSEA. V was cut by 2 bases and J by 5 bases, with 9 bases left in between. This CDR3 is 12 amino acids long. The CDR3 DNA is TGCAGCGTTGAAAGGACGGAGACTGAAGCTTTCTTT. This translates into CSVERTETEAFF.

This clonotype was detected only a few times. The chain combines TRBV5-1 with TRBJ1-1, with D perhaps matching TRBD1 (6 bases). Between the trimmed V and J ends, which lost 2 bases and 0 bases, there was a span of 14 bases. CDR1 is SGHRS and CDR2 is YFSETQ in the germline V gene. The CDR3 has 16 amino acids. CDR3: CASSFGQGIMNTEAFF. CDR3 nucleotides: TGCGCCAGCAGCTTCGGGCAGGGGATTATGAACACTGAAGCTTTCTTT.

This chain uses TRBV28 with TRBJ2-3; 15 nucleotides match TRBD2. Per germline, CDR1 MDHEN and CDR2 SYDVKM. CDR3 length: 15 residues. Germline trimming cut 5 bases from V and 5 bases from J; bases unmatched to any gene: 2. The CDR3 nucleotides are TGTGCCAGCAGTGGGGGACTAGCGGGAGGAGATACGCAGTATTTT. This encodes CASSGGLAGGDTQYF. The whole variable domain, filled in from reference TRBV28 and TRBJ2-3, reads DVKVTQSSRYLVKRTGEKVFLECVQDMDHENMFWYRQDPGLGLRLIYFSYDVKMKEKGDIPEGYSVSREKKERFSLILESASTNQTSMYLCASSGGLAGGDTQYFGPGTRLTVL.

The genes are TRBV19 and TRBJ2-1; 13 nucleotides agree with TRBD2. V shed 5 bases, J shed 3 bases, and the junction held 7 bases outside the gene matches. Germline V gene sequence: CDR1 LNHDA, CDR2 SQIVND (reference sequence). The CDR3 is 17 amino acids. The DNA for the CDR3 is TGTGCCAGTAGTTCCCGACTAGCGGGGGGTCTCTACAATGAGCAGTTCTTC. Translated: CASSSRLAGGLYNEQFF.

The chain links TRBV24-1 to TRBJ2-3; TRBD1 aligns across 7 bases. The V gene's germline CDR1 is KGHDR and CDR2 SFDVKD. The V gene end was trimmed by 3 bases and the J gene end by 0 bases; junction bases not matched to a gene: 5. This CDR3 is built from 16 residues. The CDR3 sequence is CATSDPGQRSTDTQYF. Written as DNA, the CDR3 is TGTGCCACCAGTGATCCGGGACAGAGGAGCACAGATACGCAGTATTTT.

This clonotype was recorded a few times. This sequence joins TRBV10-3 and TRBJ2-7; TRBD2 might be the D (6 bases). This CDR3 has 13 amino acids. Germline CDR1 is ENHRY and CDR2 is SYGVKD. V lost 9 bases and J lost 3, with 15 bases in between. CDR3 residues: CAISGGTVYEQYF. CDR3 bases: TGTGCCATTAGCGGCGGGACGGTCTACGAGCAGTACTTC.

This clonotype was picked up a small number of times. The rearrangement uses TRBV25-1 and TRBJ2-7; a weak D match, TRBD1 (6 bases). Trimming cost V 7 bases and J 2 bases, with 9 bases left between them. Germline loops: CDR1 MGHDK, CDR2 SYGVNS. This CDR3 region has 12 residues. The CDR3 here is CASMDRTYEQYF. In DNA form, the CDR3 reads TGTGCCAGCATGGACAGAACCTACGAGCAGTACTTC.